These T cell receptor beta chains were read from a single sample in a study of T-cell memory formation after mild COVID-19. TCRdb passed the 5' RACE reads through MiXCR, listing each CDR3 protein once. The table shows some 150,000 distinct CDR3 sequences, with roughly 19% occurring only once. Sequencing was carried out using PBMCs or a T cell subset sorted from them (not recorded which). The receptor source for this set is an adult woman who had mild COVID-19 (a few samples of this study predate the infection). Cell type and time point are not known. Each CDR3 is given with its conserved first and last residue. Fields, in order: J gene, D gene, clone size, V gene, CDR3 protein, CDR3 DNA. D genes are given only for firm matches. Not all rows give a size; the values are once, few, many and, for expanded clones, a class.

>TRBJ1-2|NA|NA|TRBV27
CASRRGGRTNYGYTF
TGTGCCAGCAGACGAGGAGGACGGACTAACTATGGCTACACCTTC
>TRBJ2-1|NA|NA|TRBV12-3/TRBV12-4
CASSHRDRYNEQFF
TGTGCCAGCAGCCATAGGGATAGGTACAATGAGCAGTTCTTC
>TRBJ2-1|TRBD1|NA|TRBV3-1
CASSLLGDRGRREQFF
TGTGCCAGCAGCCTGCTCGGGGACAGGGGGCGACGTGAGCAGTTCTTC
>TRBJ2-5|NA|NA|TRBV20-1
CSARLSGQETQYF
TGCAGTGCTAGACTGAGCGGCCAAGAGACCCAGTACTTC
>TRBJ2-1|NA|NA|TRBV6-6
CASSYSASPGWEQFF
TGTGCCAGCAGTTACTCCGCTAGTCCGGGATGGGAGCAGTTCTTC
>TRBJ2-2|TRBD1|NA|TRBV12-3/TRBV12-4
CASSSLPSGGTGELFF
TGTGCCAGCAGTAGCTTACCCTCAGGGGGCACCGGGGAGCTGTTTTTT
>TRBJ2-1|NA|few|TRBV7-8
CASSPHGLGNEQFF
TGTGCCAGCAGCCCCCACGGTCTGGGCAATGAGCAGTTCTTC
>TRBJ2-1|NA|few|TRBV7-6
CASSPLAWEANEQFF
TGTGCCAGCAGTCCGCTAGCGTGGGAGGCCAATGAGCAGTTCTTC
>TRBJ2-3|NA|few|TRBV29-1
CSVEDPGGAGSTDTQYF
TGCAGCGTTGAAGATCCAGGAGGGGCGGGAAGCACAGATACGCAGTATTTT
>TRBJ2-7|TRBD1|NA|TRBV5-4
CASSRIAGTVKGEQYF
TGTGCCAGCAGCAGGATCGCCGGGACAGTTAAGGGCGAGCAGTACTTC
>TRBJ1-3|NA|NA|TRBV30
CAWSGGGNTIYF
TGTGCCTGGAGTGGAGGTGGAAACACCATATATTTT
>TRBJ2-7|NA|few|TRBV4-3
CASSQGPTGSEQYF
TGCGCCAGCAGCCAAGGACCAACCGGAAGCGAGCAGTACTTC
>TRBJ2-1|TRBD2|NA|TRBV24-1
CATSDRTSGNSLHEQFF
TGTGCCACCAGTGACAGGACTAGCGGGAACTCTTTGCATGAGCAGTTCTTC
>TRBJ2-7|NA|NA|TRBV20-1
CSASGSSYEQYF
TGCAGTGCTAGCGGAAGCTCCTACGAGCAGTACTTC
>TRBJ1-2|TRBD1|few|TRBV24-1
CATSDSGTGAGYTF
TGTGCCACCAGTGACTCCGGGACAGGGGCTGGCTACACCTTC
>TRBJ1-1|NA|few|TRBV3-1
CASSQWAATEAFF
TGTGCCAGCAGCCAGTGGGCCGCCACTGAAGCTTTCTTT
>TRBJ2-3|NA|NA|TRBV10-3
CAIKLLGTDTQYF
TGTGCCATCAAGTTACTAGGCACAGATACGCAGTATTTT
>TRBJ2-7|NA|NA|TRBV2
CASSPLEGGGDF
TGTGCCAGCAGCCCCCTCGAGGGAGGAGGGGACTTC
>TRBJ1-2|NA|few|TRBV5-1
CASSLAMRGDGYTF
TGCGCCAGCAGCTTGGCCATGAGGGGCGATGGCTACACCTTC
>TRBJ2-1|TRBD2|NA|TRBV15
CATSGPGLAGDNEQFF
TGTGCCACCAGCGGGCCCGGACTAGCGGGGGATAATGAGCAGTTCTTC
>TRBJ1-6|NA|NA|TRBV7-2
CASSPQQGVNNSPLHF
TGTGCCAGCAGCCCTCAACAGGGCGTGAATAATTCACCCCTCCACTTT
>TRBJ2-1|TRBD2|NA|TRBV7-8
CASGTSWLNEQFF
TGTGCCAGCGGGACTAGCTGGCTCAATGAGCAGTTCTTC
>TRBJ2-2|NA|NA|TRBV5-1
CASSLVETGELFF
TGCGCCAGCAGCTTGGTGGAGACCGGGGAGCTGTTTTTT
>TRBJ2-1|NA|many|TRBV19
CASSIGNRNEQFF
TGTGCCAGTAGTATCGGCAATCGGAATGAGCAGTTCTTC
>TRBJ2-1|TRBD2|NA|TRBV6-2/TRBV6-3
CASSDPRAGGSPQFF
TGTGCCAGCAGTGACCCAAGAGCGGGGGGGTCGCCCCAGTTCTTC
>TRBJ2-5|TRBD2|few|TRBV7-2
CASSFTGGAPQETQYF
TGTGCCAGCAGCTTTACGGGAGGGGCGCCCCAAGAGACCCAGTACTTC
>TRBJ2-5|NA|few|TRBV6-6
CASRVGAGKETQYF
TGTGCCAGCAGGGTCGGGGCAGGGAAGGAGACCCAGTACTTC
>TRBJ2-7|TRBD2|NA|TRBV10-3
CAISDGAGDYHEQYF
TGTGCCATCAGTGACGGAGCGGGAGATTACCACGAGCAGTACTTC
>TRBJ1-5|NA|NA|TRBV2
CASSVYTDQPQHF
TGTGCCAGCAGTGTTTATACGGATCAGCCCCAGCATTTT
>TRBJ1-2|NA|few|TRBV20-1
CSAREWTYGYTF
TGCAGTGCTAGAGAGTGGACGTATGGCTACACCTTC
>TRBJ2-3|NA|few|TRBV15
CATSRDGVPGDTQYF
TGTGCCACCAGCAGAGATGGTGTACCGGGAGATACGCAGTATTTT
>TRBJ2-1|TRBD2|few|TRBV6-2/TRBV6-3
CASKPSGRKNEQFF
TGTGCCAGCAAGCCTAGCGGGAGAAAGAATGAGCAGTTCTTC
>TRBJ2-7|NA|few|TRBV20-1
CSASEVYEQYF
TGCAGTGCTAGTGAAGTTTACGAGCAGTACTTC
>TRBJ1-1|NA|NA|TRBV3-1
CASSRYTEAFF
TGTGCCAGCAGCCGGTACACTGAAGCTTTCTTT
>TRBJ2-1|TRBD2|NA|TRBV24-1
CATSDRLAGSYNEQFF
TGTGCCACCAGTGATCGACTAGCGGGCTCCTACAATGAGCAGTTCTTC
>TRBJ2-5|TRBD2|few|TRBV11-3
CASSPPAGEKETQYF
TGTGCCAGCAGCCCCCCCGCGGGGGAAAAAGAGACCCAGTACTTC
>TRBJ2-1|TRBD2|few|TRBV13
CATQREVAFF
TGTGCCACCCAGCGGGAGGTGGCGTTCTTC
>TRBJ1-4|TRBD1|NA|TRBV5-1
CASSMGQGGKLFF
TGCGCCAGCAGCATGGGACAGGGAGGAAAACTGTTTTTT
>TRBJ1-1|NA|NA|TRBV6-2/TRBV6-3
CASSYIRQTEAFF
TGTGCCAGCAGTTACATTAGGCAGACTGAAGCTTTCTTT
>TRBJ1-6|NA|NA|TRBV30
CAWSRAPRAANSPLHF
TGTGCCTGGAGCCGGGCCCCCAGGGCAGCGAATTCACCCCTCCACTTT
>TRBJ2-7|NA|few|TRBV4-2
CASSQQYAASSYEQYF
TGTGCCAGCAGCCAACAATACGCTGCCAGCTCCTACGAGCAGTACTTC
>TRBJ2-1|TRBD2|NA|TRBV12-3/TRBV12-4
CASSRTSGRSNEQFF
TGTGCCAGCAGCCGAACTAGCGGGAGATCCAATGAGCAGTTCTTC